The 2 T cell receptor beta chains below were found in one sample sequenced in a study of tissue T cells after allogeneic stem cell transplantation. Assay: immunoSEQ multiplex PCR; the TCRdb copy retains only in-frame clones and omits some. The sample lists about 5,500 clones; roughly 48% were seen once. Time point given: mouse harvest day 7 after allogeneic transplant. Each mouse received 10^7 T-cell-depleted marrow cells plus 10^6 splenic CD5+ T cells by tail vein. The specimen was gut tissue. The receptors derive from a female BALB/c mouse given C57BL/6 T cells with graft-versus-host disease after an allogeneic hematopoietic cell transplant.

As regards this clone: Gene names denote mouse genes. The CDR3 end lies 1 residue beyond the end of the read and is filled in from the germline J gene. This rearrangement joins TRBV23 to TRBJ2-3; TRBD2 was called by the table and not checked on the DNA. The CDR3 runs to 15 residues. Germline V CDR1 and CDR2: KGHTA, FQNQQP. CDR3 bases read: TGCTCCAGCAGTCAAGGGGGGGCTGGTGCAGAAACGCTGTAT. This codes for CSSSQGGAGAETLY. The full CDR3 protein reads CSSSQGGAGAETLYF.

This clone was seen a handful of times. Here the gene names and germline are mouse. The read gets to within 1 residue of the CDR3 end, and the germline J gene fills in the rest. The chain combines TRBV19 with TRBJ1-6; 7 bases match TRBD1. TRBJ1-6 is flagged as an ORF with uncertain function. The germline CDR1 and CDR2 sequences are FNHDT and SITEND (reference sequence). V shed 2 bases and J 7 bases; nucleotides not matched to a gene: 9. The CDR3 is 16 amino acids. CDR3 DNA, as far as it was read: TGTGCCAGCAGTATTGGCAGGGGGGCGCGGAATTCGCCCCTCTAC. It yields the protein CASSIGRGARNSPLY. The CDR3, in full, reads CASSIGRGARNSPLYF.